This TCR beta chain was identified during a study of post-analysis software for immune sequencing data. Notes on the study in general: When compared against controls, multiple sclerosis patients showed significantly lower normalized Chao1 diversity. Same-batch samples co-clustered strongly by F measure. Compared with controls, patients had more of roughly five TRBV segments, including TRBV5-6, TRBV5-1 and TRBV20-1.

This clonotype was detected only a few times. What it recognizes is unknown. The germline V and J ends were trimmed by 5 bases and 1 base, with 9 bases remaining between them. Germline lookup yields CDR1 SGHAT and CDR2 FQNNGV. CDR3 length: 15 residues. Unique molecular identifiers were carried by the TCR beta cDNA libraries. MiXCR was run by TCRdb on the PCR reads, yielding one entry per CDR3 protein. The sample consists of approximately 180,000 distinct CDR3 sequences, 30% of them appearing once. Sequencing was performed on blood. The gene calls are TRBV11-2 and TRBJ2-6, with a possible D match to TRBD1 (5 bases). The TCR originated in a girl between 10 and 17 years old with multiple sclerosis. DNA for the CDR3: TGTGCCAGCAGCGAGCAGGGTTCTGGGGCCAACGTCCTGACTTTC. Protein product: CASSEQGSGANVLTF.